This T cell receptor beta chain was recovered during a study of blood T cell repertoires in COVID-19. The repertoire was sequenced with immunoSEQ multiplex PCR; TCRdb's copy has only in-frame clones and lacks some. This repertoire shows 150,000 or so clones, more than 75% found once; its top ten account for about 9.3%. J gave up 3 bases and V 5 bases, and 8 bases lay outside the gene matches. Germline V CDR1 and CDR2: SGHTA, FQGNSA. The CDR3 contains 15 residues. The chain is built from TRBV7-2 and TRBJ2-3, with TRBD2 matching over 7 bases. Sequencing input: peripheral blood. This clonotype was sampled from an older woman with COVID-19, enrolled during active disease. CDR3 nucleotides: TGTGCCAGCAGCCCTCTAAGCGGGGAGACAGATACGCAGTATTTT. This codes for CASSPLSGETDTQYF.